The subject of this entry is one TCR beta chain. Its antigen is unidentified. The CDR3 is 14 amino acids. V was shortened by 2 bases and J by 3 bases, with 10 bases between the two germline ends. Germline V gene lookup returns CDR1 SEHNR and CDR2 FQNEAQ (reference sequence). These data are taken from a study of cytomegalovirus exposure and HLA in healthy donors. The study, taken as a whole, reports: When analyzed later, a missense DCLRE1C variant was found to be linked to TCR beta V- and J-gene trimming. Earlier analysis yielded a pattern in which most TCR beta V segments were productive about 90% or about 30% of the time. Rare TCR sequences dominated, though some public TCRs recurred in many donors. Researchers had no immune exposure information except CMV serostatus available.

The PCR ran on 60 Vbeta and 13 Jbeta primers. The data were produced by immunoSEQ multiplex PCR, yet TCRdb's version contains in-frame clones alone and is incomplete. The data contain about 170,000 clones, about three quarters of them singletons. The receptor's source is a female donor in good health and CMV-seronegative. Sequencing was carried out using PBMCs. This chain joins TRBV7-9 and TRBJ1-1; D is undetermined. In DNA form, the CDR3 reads TGTGCCAGCAGCTTATTAAACCGCGACACTGAAGCTTTCTTT. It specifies CASSLLNRDTEAFF.